The 26 T cell receptor beta chains presented below share a single source sample, sequenced in a study of CXCR3-negative and CXCR3-positive naive CD8 T cells. Libraries of TRB cDNA were made by 5' RACE and carried UMIs. TCRdb reprocessed the 5' RACE reads and reports one entry per CDR3 protein, with no DNA. The table counts 50,000 to 65,000 distinct CDR3 sequences; about 0.84% lies in the top ten. General study findings and limits: Higher TRB CDR3 hydrophobicity marked CXCR3-positive naive cells relative to CXCR3-negative naive cells.

Their target antigens are unknown. The sample taken for sequencing was naive CXCR3+ CD8+ T cells from blood. This sample's subset: CD45RO-CCR7+CD27+CD95- naive CD8+ T cells expressing CXCR3 (TNR3+). The receptor set was obtained from a human donor in good health. Some clones in this sample may be carry-over from other donors' samples.

V is TRBV5-4 and J is TRBJ2-7; the TCRdb call, TRBD1, lacks DNA for checking. The CDR3 runs to 13 residues. Germline loops: CDR1 SGHNT, CDR2 YYREEE (reference sequence). The CDR3 sequence: CASRGDGNYEQYF.

The V and J genes are TRBV5-1 and TRBJ2-4; with no DNA, the TCRdb D assignment of TRBD2 cannot be verified. CDR1 is SGHRS and CDR2 is YFSETQ in the germline V gene. This CDR3 is built from 18 residues. CDR3 sequence reads: CASSLDLAGGLAKNIQYF. Complete variable domain (other parts from reference TRBV5-1 and TRBJ2-4): KAGVTQTPRYLIKTRGQQVTLSCSPISGHRSVSWYQQTPGQGLQFLFEYFSETQRNKGNFPGRFSGRQFSNSRSEMNVSTLELGDSALYLCASSLDLAGGLAKNIQYFGAGTRLSVL.

The chain combines TRBV5-4 with TRBJ2-1; the TCRdb D gene call, TRBD2, has no DNA to confirm it. The length of the CDR3 is 14 residues. Germline V CDR1 and CDR2: SGHNT, YYREEE (reference sequence). CDR3 loop: CASSPGTAEGEQFF.

The chain carries TRBV19 and TRBJ1-2; as DNA is missing, the TRBD1 call by TCRdb cannot be tested. Germline CDR1 and CDR2: LNHDA and SQIVND (reference sequence). The CDR3 length is 14 residues. The CDR3 spells CASSIWGQDHGYTF.

The chain combines TRBV7-2 with TRBJ2-7. CDR3 length: 11 residues. Germline CDR1 and CDR2: SGHTA and FQGNSA. The CDR3 here is CASSLALDWYF. The full variable domain, with the rest looked up from reference TRBV7-2 and TRBJ2-7, is GAGVSQSPSNKVTEKGKDVELRCDPISGHTALYWYRQSLGQGLEFLIYFQGNSAPDKSGLPSDRFSAERTGGSVSTLTIQRTQQEDSAVYLCASSLALDWYFGPGTRLTVT.

The chain recombines TRBV6-1 with TRBJ2-7; without DNA, the TCRdb call of TRBD2 cannot be checked. This CDR3 region has 14 residues. CDR1 is MNHNS, CDR2 SASEGT, per germline. The CDR3 loop is CASSVGAESYEQYF.

The chain joins TRBV7-9 to TRBJ1-1; the TCRdb call, TRBD1, lacks DNA for checking. Germline assignment: CDR1 SEHNR and CDR2 FQNEAQ (reference sequence). The CDR3 loop spans 16 amino acids. The CDR3 loop is CASSLVGGRVNTEAFF.

This sequence joins TRBV20-1 and TRBJ1-6; absent DNA, TCRdb's TRBD1 call cannot be checked. The CDR3 sequence is 16 residues long. In germline, CDR1 is DFQATT, CDR2 SNEGSKA (reference sequence). The CDR3 region is CSARGGQGSYNSPLHF.

This chain links TRBV29-1 with TRBJ2-5; TCRdb selects TRBD2, and the lack of DNA leaves this call unchecked. The V gene's germline CDR1 is SQVTM and CDR2 ANQGSEA. The CDR3 loop spans 14 amino acids. This CDR3 reads CSVASGGTQETQYF.

The chain uses TRBV27 and TRBJ1-5; TCRdb's D gene call, TRBD1, goes unchecked for lack of DNA. Germline-derived CDR1 and CDR2 are MNHEY and SMNVEV (reference sequence). The length of the CDR3 is 13 residues. The CDR3 loop reads CASSLGGLQPQHF.

The chain links TRBV6-5 to TRBJ2-1; TCRdb designates TRBD1, a call that cannot be tested without DNA. The CDR3 loop spans 16 amino acids. Germline-derived CDR1 and CDR2 are MNHEY and SVGAGI. CDR3: CASSLKGTQDYNEQFF.

The V call is TRBV4-3, the J call TRBJ1-1; checking the TCRdb D call of TRBD1 is not possible without DNA. The CDR3 has 16 amino acids. Germline assignment: CDR1 LGHNA and CDR2 YSLEER. The CDR3 protein is CASSQEGQGAVTEAFF.

The V and J genes are TRBV4-1 and TRBJ1-1; no DNA is available, so the TRBD1 call from TCRdb remains unchecked. This CDR3 is built from 16 residues. Germline loops: CDR1 MGHRA, CDR2 YSYEKL. The CDR3 sequence is CASSQGPGQLNTEAFF.

The chain carries TRBV27 and TRBJ2-1; with no DNA, the TCRdb D assignment of TRBD2 cannot be verified. The CDR3 consists of 15 residues. Germline lookup yields CDR1 MNHEY and CDR2 SMNVEV (reference sequence). CDR3 protein: CASSLSPGGLDEQFF.

The chain links TRBV29-1 to TRBJ2-7; TCRdb proposes TRBD2, but this gene call is untestable without DNA. The CDR3 is made up of 14 amino acids. Germline V gene lookup returns CDR1 SQVTM and CDR2 ANQGSEA. This chain's CDR3 is CSVTPSGGEYEQYF.

The chain has TRBV7-2 and TRBJ1-1; the D gene TCRdb calls, TRBD1, cannot be checked with no DNA. The germline gives CDR1 SGHTA, CDR2 FQGNSA. The CDR3 spans 15 residues. This CDR3 reads CASSPPERVNTEAFF.

The chain combines TRBV2 with TRBJ2-7. Per germline, CDR1 SNHLY and CDR2 FYNNEI. The CDR3 spans 14 residues. The CDR3 loop is CASSERQASYEQYF.

CDR3 sequence reads: CATSKDARYNQPQHF. J is TRBJ1-5 and V is TRBV15. Looked up from germline, CDR1 is LNHNV and CDR2 is YYDKDF (reference sequence). The length of the CDR3 is 15 residues.

This chain connects TRBV28 to TRBJ2-3; TCRdb's D call, TRBD1, is unchecked because there is no DNA. CDR1 and CDR2 (germline): MDHEN, SYDVKM. This CDR3 comprises 14 residues. CDR3 sequence: CASSLPGTGDTQYF.

The V call is TRBV11-2, the J call TRBJ2-3; no DNA is available, so the TRBD2 call from TCRdb remains unchecked. CDR3 size: 18 residues. The germline V gene encodes CDR1 SGHAT and CDR2 FQNNGV. The CDR3 loop is CASSLVVAGVWSTDTQYF.

This chain uses TRBV20-1 with TRBJ1-1. Per germline, CDR1 DFQATT and CDR2 SNEGSKA (reference sequence). The CDR3 is 16 amino acids. The CDR3 region is CSARDPGFGGSTEAFF.

The genes are TRBV12-3 or TRBV12-4 and TRBJ2-1. The length of the CDR3 is 13 residues. The CDR3 region is CASSRDTYNEQFF.

This sequence joins TRBV5-1 and TRBJ2-1; TCRdb gives TRBD1 as the D gene, but with no DNA this cannot be confirmed. Germline loops: CDR1 SGHRS, CDR2 YFSETQ. CDR3 size: 15 residues. The CDR3 here is CASRETGGPYNEQFF.

The chain couples TRBV12-3 or TRBV12-4 to TRBJ1-1; checking the TCRdb D call of TRBD1 is not possible without DNA. CDR3 size: 14 residues. This chain's CDR3 is CASSPGGFNTEAFF.

V is TRBV10-3 and J is TRBJ2-3; checking the TCRdb D call of TRBD1 is not possible without DNA. The germline V gene has CDR1 ENHRY and CDR2 SYGVKD. The CDR3 contains 15 residues. CDR3 protein: CAISQGLLAPDTQYF.

The V gene is TRBV9, the J gene TRBJ2-7; TCRdb selects TRBD1, and the lack of DNA leaves this call unchecked. The CDR3 is 12 residues long. Germline V CDR1 and CDR2: SGDLS, YYNGEE. The CDR3 sequence is CASGTRGDEQYF.